This TCR beta chain was recorded in a study of T cell changes during pregnancy in multiple sclerosis. The table came from immunoSEQ multiplex PCR; TCRdb's copy has only in-frame clones and leaves some out. The sample holds some 43,000 clones; roughly 87% are singletons and the top ten take more than 8.5%. The CDR3 has 17 residues. Germline assignment: CDR1 SEHNR and CDR2 FQNEAQ (reference sequence). The V end was cut by 1 base, the J end by 7 bases, with 20 bases between. This clonotype was sampled from a female donor with multiple sclerosis, enrolled in a pregnancy study. The rearrangement joins TRBV7-9 to TRBJ2-1, with D maybe TRBD1 (5 bases). This material consisted of CD8+ T cells from peripheral blood mononuclear cells, taken in the first trimester of pregnancy. The CDR3: CASSLEHFKGLWNEQFF. The CDR3 DNA reads TGTGCCAGCAGCTTAGAACACTTCAAGGGGCTTTGGAATGAGCAGTTCTTC.